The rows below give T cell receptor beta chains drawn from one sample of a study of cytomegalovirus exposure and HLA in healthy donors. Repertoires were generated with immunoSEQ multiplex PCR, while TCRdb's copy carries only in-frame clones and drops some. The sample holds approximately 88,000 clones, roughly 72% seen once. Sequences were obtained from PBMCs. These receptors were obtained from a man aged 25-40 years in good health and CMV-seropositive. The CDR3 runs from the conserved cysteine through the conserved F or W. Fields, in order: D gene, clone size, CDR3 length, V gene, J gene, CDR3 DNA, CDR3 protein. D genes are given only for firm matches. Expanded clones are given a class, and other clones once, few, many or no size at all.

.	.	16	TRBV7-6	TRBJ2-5	TGTGCCAGCAGCGACCTGGGGGGGCCTAGGCAAGAGACCCAGTACTTC	CASSDLGGPRQETQYF
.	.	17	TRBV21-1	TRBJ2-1	TGTGCCAGCAGCTCAACCCCCTACGGGACAGACTACAATGAGCAGTTCTTC	CASSSTPYGTDYNEQFF
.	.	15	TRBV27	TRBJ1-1	TGTGCCAGCAGTCCAAACGACAGGATTGGGACTGAAGCTTTCTTT	CASSPNDRIGTEAFF
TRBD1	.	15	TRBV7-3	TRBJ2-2	TGTGCCAGCAGCCCACAGGGGGCCGGCACCGGGGAGCTGTTTTTT	CASSPQGAGTGELFF
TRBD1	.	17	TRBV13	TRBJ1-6	TGTGCCAGCAGCTCTACCCGGACAGGTGGCTATAATTCACCCCTCCACTTT	CASSSTRTGGYNSPLHF
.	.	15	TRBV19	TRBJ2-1	TGTGCCAGTAGGCCTTTAGGGAGCTCCTACAATGAGCAGTTCTTC	CASRPLGSSYNEQFF
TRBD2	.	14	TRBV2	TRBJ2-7	TGTGCCAGCAGCGCCTCGGGCGGGAGCAGCGAGCAGTACTTC	CASSASGGSSEQYF
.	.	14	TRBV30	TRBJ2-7	TGTGCCTGGAGTACGGACGGACAGACCTACGAGCAGTACTTC	CAWSTDGQTYEQYF
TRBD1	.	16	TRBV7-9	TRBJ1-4	TGTGCCAGCAGCTTAGCGGGGGGACAGCCAAATGAAAAACTGTTTTTT	CASSLAGGQPNEKLFF
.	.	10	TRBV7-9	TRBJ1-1	TGTGCCAGGGGGTGGGGCTGCGCTTTCTTT	CARGWGCAFF
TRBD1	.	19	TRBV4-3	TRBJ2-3	TGCGCCAGCAGCCAGGACACTTGGACAGGTACTACTAGCACAGATACGCAGTATTTT	CASSQDTWTGTTSTDTQYF
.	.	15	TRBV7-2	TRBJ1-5	TGTGCCAGCAGCTTCTTCGGGGGGACCAATCAGCCCCAGCATTTT	CASSFFGGTNQPQHF
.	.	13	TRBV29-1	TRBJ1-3	TGCAGCGTTTCGACAGTGACTGGAAACACCATATATTTT	CSVSTVTGNTIYF
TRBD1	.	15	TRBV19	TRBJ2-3	TGTGCCAGTCCCGCCCACCGGACAGGGGCAGATACGCAGTATTTT	CASPAHRTGADTQYF
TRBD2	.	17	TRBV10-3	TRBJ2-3	TGTGCCATCAGGGCCTCGGGAACGGGAGGGCCGATAGATACGCAGTATTTT	CAIRASGTGGPIDTQYF
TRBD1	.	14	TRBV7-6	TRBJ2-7	TGTGCCAGCAGCTTGGGGACAGGGGGCAGCGAGCAGTACTTC	CASSLGTGGSEQYF
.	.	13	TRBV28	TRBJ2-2	TGTGCCAGCAGTTTATCACAAATTGGGGAGCTGTTTTTT	CASSLSQIGELFF
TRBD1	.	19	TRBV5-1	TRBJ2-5	TGCGCCAGCAGCTCCTTACCGGGACAGGGGACATCCCCAGAGGAGACCCAGTACTTC	CASSSLPGQGTSPEETQYF
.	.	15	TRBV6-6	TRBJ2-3	TGTGCCAGCAGTTCCCTGACCGGTAGCCTCCCTACGCAGTATTTT	CASSSLTGSLPTQYF
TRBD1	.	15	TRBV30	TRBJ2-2	TGTGCCTGGAGGATAACAGGGGGCTGGGCCGGGGAGCTGTTTTTT	CAWRITGGWAGELFF
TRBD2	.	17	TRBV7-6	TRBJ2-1	TGTGCCAGCAGTTTAGCGGGACTAGCGGGAGGTTACAATGAGCAGTTCTTC	CASSLAGLAGGYNEQFF
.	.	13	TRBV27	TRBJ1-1	TGTGCCAGCAGACCCGAGGAGAACACTGAAGCTTTCTTT	CASRPEENTEAFF
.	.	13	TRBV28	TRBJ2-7	TGTGCCAGCAGTTGGACAGATTCCTACGAGCAGTACTTC	CASSWTDSYEQYF
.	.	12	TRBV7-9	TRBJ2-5	TGTTCCAGCAGCGTCAGCCAAGAGACCCAGTACTTC	CSSSVSQETQYF
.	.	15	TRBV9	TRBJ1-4	TGTGCCAGCAGCGTAGGAGGGGAGGGTGGTGAAAAACTGTTTTTT	CASSVGGEGGEKLFF
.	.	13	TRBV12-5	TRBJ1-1	TGTGCTAGTGAAATTAACGGGCGGGGTCGTGCTTTCTTT	CASEINGRGRAFF
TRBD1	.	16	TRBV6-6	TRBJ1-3	TGTGCCAGCAGCCAGGGACAGGGCCTCCCTGGAAACACCATATATTTT	CASSQGQGLPGNTIYF
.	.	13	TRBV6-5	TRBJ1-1	TGTGCCAGCAGTGAAACAGTTAACACTGAAGCTTTCTTT	CASSETVNTEAFF
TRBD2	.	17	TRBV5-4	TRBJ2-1	TGTGCCAGCAGCTTGGGAACTAGCGGGACCTCCTACAATGAGCAGTTCTTC	CASSLGTSGTSYNEQFF
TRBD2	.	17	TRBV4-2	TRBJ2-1	TGTGCCAGCAGCCAAGGTTCCGCTAGCGGGGCCTACAATGAGCAGTTCTTC	CASSQGSASGAYNEQFF
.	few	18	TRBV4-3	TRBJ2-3	TGCGCCAGCAGCCAGGAGTTGGGGAGAGGGTCCGGCACAGATACGCAGTATTTT	CASSQELGRGSGTDTQYF
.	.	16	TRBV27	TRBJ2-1	TGTGCCAGCAGCACCACCTCGGGAGTTTCCTACAATGAGCAGTTCTTC	CASSTTSGVSYNEQFF
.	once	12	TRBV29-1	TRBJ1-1	TGCACCTATTCTTTGGGGGGCACTGAAGCTTTCTTT	CTYSLGGTEAFF
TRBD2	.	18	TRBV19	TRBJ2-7	TGTGCCAGTAGCCCCCTGGGGACTAGCGGGTTCCAAGTGTACGAGCAGTACTTC	CASSPLGTSGFQVYEQYF
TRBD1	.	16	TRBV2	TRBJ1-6	TGTGCCAGCAGTGATGGGGCAACAGGGGCAGGTTCACCCCTCCACTTT	CASSDGATGAGSPLHF
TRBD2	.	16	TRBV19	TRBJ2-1	TGTGCCAGTAGAATAGGAGGGACTAGCGGGGTGGGTGAGCAGTTCTTC	CASRIGGTSGVGEQFF
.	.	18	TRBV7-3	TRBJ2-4	TGTGCCAGCAGCTTAATGGGCGGGACGGCCCCAGCCAAAAACATTCAGTACTTC	CASSLMGGTAPAKNIQYF
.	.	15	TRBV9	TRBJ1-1	TGTGCCAGCAGCGGGCGAGAGGGCCCCAACACTGAAGCTTTCTTT	CASSGREGPNTEAFF
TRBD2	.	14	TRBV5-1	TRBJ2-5	TGCGCCAGCAGCTTCTCAGCGGGAGTCGAGACCCAGTACTTC	CASSFSAGVETQYF
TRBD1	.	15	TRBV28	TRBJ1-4	TGTGCCAGCAGTGCATCCGGGACAGGGGGTGAAAAACTGTTTTTT	CASSASGTGGEKLFF
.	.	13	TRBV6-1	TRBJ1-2	TGTGCCAGCAGTGAACAGGGAAACTATGGCTACACCTTC	CASSEQGNYGYTF
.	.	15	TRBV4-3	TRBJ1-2	TGCGCCAGCAGCCCCGACCTCGAGGCCAACTATGGCTACACCTTC	CASSPDLEANYGYTF